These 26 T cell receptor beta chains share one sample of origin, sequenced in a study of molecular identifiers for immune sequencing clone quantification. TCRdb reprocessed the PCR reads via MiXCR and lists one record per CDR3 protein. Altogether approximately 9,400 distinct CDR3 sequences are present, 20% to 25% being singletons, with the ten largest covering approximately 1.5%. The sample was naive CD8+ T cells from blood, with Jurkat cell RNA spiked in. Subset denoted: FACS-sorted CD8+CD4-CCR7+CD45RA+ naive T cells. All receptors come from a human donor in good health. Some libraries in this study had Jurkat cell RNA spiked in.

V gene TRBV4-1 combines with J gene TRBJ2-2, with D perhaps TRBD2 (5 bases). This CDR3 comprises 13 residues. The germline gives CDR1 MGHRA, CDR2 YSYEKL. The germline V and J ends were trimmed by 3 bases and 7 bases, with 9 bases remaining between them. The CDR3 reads CASSHPRGGELFF. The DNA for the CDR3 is TGCGCCAGCAGCCACCCACGGGGCGGGGAGCTGTTTTTT.

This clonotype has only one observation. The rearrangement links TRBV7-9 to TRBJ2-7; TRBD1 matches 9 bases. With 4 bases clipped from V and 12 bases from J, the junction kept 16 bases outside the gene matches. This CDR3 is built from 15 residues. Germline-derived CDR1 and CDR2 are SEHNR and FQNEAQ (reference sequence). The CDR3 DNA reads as TGTGCCAGCAGCTCTCGAACAGGGGGCAGCTACGCGCCGTACTTC. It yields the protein CASSSRTGGSYAPYF. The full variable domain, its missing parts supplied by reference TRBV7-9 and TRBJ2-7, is DTGVSQNPRHKITKRGQNVTFRCDPISEHNRLYWYRQTLGQGPEFLTYFQNEAQLEKSRLLSDRFSAERPKGSFSTLEIQRTEQGDSAMYLCASSSRTGGSYAPYFGPGTRLTVT.

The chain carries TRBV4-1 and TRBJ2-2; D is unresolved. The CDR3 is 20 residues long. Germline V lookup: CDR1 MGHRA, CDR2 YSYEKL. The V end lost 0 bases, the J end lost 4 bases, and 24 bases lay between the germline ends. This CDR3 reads CASSQDSLPVAGVGTGELFF. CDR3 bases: TGCGCCAGCAGCCAAGATAGTCTTCCAGTAGCCGGAGTGGGCACCGGGGAGCTGTTTTTT.

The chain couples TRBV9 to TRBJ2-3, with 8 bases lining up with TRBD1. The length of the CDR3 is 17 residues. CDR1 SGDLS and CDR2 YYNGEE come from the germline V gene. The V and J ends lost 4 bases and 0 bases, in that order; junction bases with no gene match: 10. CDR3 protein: CASSPHGTGTSTDTQYF. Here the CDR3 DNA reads TGTGCCAGCAGCCCCCATGGGACAGGAACTAGCACAGATACGCAGTATTTT.

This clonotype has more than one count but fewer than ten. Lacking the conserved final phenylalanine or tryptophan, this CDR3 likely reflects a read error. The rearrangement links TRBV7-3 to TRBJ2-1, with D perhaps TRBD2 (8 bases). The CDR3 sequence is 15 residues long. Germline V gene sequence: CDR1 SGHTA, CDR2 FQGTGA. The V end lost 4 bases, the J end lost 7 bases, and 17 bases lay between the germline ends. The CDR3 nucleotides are TGTGCCAGCAGCTCGGGAGGGGGCTTTACGAATGAGCAGTTCTTA. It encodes CASSSGGGFTNEQFL.

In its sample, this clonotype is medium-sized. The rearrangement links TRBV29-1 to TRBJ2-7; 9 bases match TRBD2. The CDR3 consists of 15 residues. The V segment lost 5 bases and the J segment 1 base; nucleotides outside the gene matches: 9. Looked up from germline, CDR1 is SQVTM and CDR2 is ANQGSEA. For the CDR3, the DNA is TGCAGCGTTCGTAGCGGGAGAGATTATTCCTACGAGCAGTACTTC. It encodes CSVRSGRDYSYEQYF.

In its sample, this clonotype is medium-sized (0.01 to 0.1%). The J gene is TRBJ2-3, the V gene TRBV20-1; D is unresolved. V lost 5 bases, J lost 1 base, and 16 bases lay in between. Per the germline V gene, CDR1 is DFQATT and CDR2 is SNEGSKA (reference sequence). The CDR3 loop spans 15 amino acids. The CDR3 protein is CSAVPDETGTDTQYF. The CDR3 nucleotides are TGCAGTGCTGTACCTGACGAAACTGGCACAGATACGCAGTATTTT.

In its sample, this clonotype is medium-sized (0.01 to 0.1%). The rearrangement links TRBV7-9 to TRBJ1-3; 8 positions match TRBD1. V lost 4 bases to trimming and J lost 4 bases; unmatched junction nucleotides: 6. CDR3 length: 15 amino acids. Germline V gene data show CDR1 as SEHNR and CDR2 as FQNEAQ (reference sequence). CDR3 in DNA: TGTGCCAGCAGCTCCCAGGGGGCGACAGGAAACACCATATATTTT. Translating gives CASSSQGATGNTIYF. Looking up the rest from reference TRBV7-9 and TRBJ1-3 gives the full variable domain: DTGVSQNPRHKITKRGQNVTFRCDPISEHNRLYWYRQTLGQGPEFLTYFQNEAQLEKSRLLSDRFSAERPKGSFSTLEIQRTEQGDSAMYLCASSSQGATGNTIYFGEGSWLTVV.

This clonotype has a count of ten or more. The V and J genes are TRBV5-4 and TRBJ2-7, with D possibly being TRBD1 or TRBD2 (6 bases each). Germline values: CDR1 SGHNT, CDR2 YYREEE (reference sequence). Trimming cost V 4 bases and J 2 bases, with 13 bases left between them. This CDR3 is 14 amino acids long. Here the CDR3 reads CASSPAGHPYEQYF. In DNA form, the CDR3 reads TGTGCCAGCAGCCCCGCGGGACACCCCTACGAGCAGTACTTC.

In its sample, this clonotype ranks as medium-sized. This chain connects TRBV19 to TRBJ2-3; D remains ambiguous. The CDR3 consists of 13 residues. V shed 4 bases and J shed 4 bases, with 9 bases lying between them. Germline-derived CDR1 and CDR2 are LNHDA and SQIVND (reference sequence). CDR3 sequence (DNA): TGTGCCAGTAGTACCCTATCGTCAGATACGCAGTATTTT. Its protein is CASSTLSSDTQYF.

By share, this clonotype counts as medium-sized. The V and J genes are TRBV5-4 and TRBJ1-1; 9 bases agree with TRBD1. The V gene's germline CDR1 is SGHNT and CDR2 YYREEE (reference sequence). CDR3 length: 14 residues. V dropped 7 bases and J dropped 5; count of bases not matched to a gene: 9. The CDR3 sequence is CASHEQGATTEAFF. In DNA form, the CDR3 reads TGTGCCAGCCACGAACAGGGGGCAACGACTGAAGCTTTCTTT.

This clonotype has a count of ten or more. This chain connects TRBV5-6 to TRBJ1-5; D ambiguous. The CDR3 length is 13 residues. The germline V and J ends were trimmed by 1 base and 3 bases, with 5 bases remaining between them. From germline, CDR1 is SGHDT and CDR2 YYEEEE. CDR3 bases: TGTGCCAGCAGCTTGATGGACAATCAGCCCCAGCATTTT. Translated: CASSLMDNQPQHF. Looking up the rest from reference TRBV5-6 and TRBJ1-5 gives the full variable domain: DAGVTQSPTHLIKTRGQQVTLRCSPKSGHDTVSWYQQALGQGPQFIFQYYEEEERQRGNFPDRFSGHQFPNYSSELNVNALLLGDSALYLCASSLMDNQPQHFGDGTRLSIL.

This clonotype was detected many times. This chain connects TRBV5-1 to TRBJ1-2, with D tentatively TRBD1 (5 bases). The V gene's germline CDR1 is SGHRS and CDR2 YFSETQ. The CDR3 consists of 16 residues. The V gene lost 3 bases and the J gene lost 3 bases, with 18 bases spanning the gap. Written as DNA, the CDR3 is TGCGCCAGCAGCTGGGGGATGACGGATAACTACTATGGCTACACCTTC. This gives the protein CASSWGMTDNYYGYTF.

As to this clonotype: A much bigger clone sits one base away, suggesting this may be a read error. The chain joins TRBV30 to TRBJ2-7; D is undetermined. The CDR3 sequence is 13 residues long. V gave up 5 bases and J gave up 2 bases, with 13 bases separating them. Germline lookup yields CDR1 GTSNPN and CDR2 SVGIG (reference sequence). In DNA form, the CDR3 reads TGTGCCTGGGGTGGACCTACCCCCTACGAGCAGTACTTC. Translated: CAWGGPTPYEQYF.

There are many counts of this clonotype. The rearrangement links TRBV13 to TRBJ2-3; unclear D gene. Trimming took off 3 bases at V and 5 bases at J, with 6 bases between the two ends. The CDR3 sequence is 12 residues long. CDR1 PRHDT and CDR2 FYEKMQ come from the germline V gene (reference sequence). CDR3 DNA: TGTGCCAGCAGCTTCCTACAAGATACGCAGTATTTT. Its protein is CASSFLQDTQYF.

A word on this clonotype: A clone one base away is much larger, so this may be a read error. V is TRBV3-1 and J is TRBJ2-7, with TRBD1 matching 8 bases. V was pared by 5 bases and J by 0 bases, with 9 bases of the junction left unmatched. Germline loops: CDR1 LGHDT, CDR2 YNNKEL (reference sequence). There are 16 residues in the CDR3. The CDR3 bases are TGTGCCAGCAGCTACACCGGGACAGGATCCTCCTACGAGCAGTACTTC. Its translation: CASSYTGTGSSYEQYF.

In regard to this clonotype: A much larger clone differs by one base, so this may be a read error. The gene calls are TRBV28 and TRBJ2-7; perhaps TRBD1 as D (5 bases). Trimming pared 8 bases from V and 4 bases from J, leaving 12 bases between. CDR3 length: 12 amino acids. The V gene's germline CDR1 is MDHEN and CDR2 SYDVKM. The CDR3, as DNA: TGTGCCAGCGGTTCGTACAGGTACGAGCAGTACTTC. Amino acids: CASGSYRYEQYF. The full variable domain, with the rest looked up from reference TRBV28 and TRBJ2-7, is DVKVTQSSRYLVKRTGEKVFLECVQDMDHENMFWYRQDPGLGLRLIYFSYDVKMKEKGDIPEGYSVSREKKERFSLILESASTNQTSMYLCASGSYRYEQYFGPGTRLTVT.

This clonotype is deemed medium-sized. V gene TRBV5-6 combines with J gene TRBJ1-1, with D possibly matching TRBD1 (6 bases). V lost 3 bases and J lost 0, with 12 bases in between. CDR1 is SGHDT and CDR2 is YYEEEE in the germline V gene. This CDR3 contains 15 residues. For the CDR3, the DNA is TGTGCCAGCAGCTGGGGGGGCGGAATGAACACTGAAGCTTTCTTT. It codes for CASSWGGGMNTEAFF.

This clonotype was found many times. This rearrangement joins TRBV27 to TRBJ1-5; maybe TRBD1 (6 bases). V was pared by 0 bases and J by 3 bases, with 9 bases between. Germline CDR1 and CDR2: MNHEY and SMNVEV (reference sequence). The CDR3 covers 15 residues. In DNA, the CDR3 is TGTGCCAGCAGTTTATCGGGACACCTCAATCAGCCCCAGCATTTT. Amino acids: CASSLSGHLNQPQHF.

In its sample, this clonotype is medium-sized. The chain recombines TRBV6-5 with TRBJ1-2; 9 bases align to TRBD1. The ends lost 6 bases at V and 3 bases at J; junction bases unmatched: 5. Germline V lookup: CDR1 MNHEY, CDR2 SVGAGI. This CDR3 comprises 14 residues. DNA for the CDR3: TGTGCCAGCAGCAAACAGGGGGCCTACTATGGCTACACCTTC. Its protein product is CASSKQGAYYGYTF.

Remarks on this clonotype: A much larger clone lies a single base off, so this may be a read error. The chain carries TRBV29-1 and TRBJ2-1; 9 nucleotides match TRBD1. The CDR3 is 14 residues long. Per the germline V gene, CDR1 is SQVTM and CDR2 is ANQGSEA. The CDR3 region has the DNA TGCACCGCTACCGGGACAGGGCTATACAATGAGCAGTTCTTC. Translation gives CTATGTGLYNEQFF.

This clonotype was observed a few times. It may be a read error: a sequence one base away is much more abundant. CDR3 loop: CSVLGGTDTQYF. The CDR3 coding sequence is TGCAGCGTCCTAGGCGGTACAGATACGCAGTATTTT. The V call is TRBV29-1, the J call TRBJ2-3; D is uncertain. V shed 6 bases and J shed 3 bases, with 10 bases lying between them. The CDR3 loop spans 12 amino acids. From germline, CDR1 is SQVTM and CDR2 ANQGSEA.

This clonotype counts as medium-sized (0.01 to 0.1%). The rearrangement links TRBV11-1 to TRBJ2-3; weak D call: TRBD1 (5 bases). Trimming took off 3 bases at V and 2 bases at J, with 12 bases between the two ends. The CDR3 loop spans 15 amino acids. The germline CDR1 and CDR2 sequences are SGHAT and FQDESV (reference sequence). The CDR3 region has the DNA TGTGCCAGCAGCTTGGGTGGACATTCCACAGATACGCAGTATTTT. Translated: CASSLGGHSTDTQYF. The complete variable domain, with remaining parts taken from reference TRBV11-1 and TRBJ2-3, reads EAEVAQSPRYKITEKSQAVAFWCDPISGHATLYWYRQILGQGPELLVQFQDESVVDDSQLPKDRFSAERLKGVDSTLKIQPAELGDSAMYLCASSLGGHSTDTQYFGPGTRLTVL.

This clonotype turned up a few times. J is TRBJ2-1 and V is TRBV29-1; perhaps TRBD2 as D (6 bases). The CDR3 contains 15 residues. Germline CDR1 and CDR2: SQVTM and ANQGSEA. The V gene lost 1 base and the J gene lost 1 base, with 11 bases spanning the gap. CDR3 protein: CSVEGGGLSYNEQFF. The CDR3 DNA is TGCAGCGTTGAAGGTGGGGGACTTTCCTACAATGAGCAGTTCTTC.

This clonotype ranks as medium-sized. The CDR3 loop reads CASSVGRNSGNTIYF. In DNA form, the CDR3 reads TGCGCCAGCAGCGTGGGCAGAAACTCTGGAAACACCATATATTTT. J is TRBJ1-3 and V is TRBV4-3; D is unresolved. This CDR3 region has 15 residues. Germline CDR1 reads LGHNA; CDR2 reads YSLEER. Trimming shortened V by 5 bases and J by 0 bases, and 11 bases separated the two germline ends.

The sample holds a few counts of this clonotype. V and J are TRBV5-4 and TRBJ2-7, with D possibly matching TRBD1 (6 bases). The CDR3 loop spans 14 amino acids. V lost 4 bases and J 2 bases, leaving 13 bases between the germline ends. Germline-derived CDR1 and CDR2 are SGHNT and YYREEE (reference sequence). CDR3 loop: CASSTDRNTYEQYF. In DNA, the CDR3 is TGTGCCAGCAGCACAGACAGGAATACCTACGAGCAGTACTTC.